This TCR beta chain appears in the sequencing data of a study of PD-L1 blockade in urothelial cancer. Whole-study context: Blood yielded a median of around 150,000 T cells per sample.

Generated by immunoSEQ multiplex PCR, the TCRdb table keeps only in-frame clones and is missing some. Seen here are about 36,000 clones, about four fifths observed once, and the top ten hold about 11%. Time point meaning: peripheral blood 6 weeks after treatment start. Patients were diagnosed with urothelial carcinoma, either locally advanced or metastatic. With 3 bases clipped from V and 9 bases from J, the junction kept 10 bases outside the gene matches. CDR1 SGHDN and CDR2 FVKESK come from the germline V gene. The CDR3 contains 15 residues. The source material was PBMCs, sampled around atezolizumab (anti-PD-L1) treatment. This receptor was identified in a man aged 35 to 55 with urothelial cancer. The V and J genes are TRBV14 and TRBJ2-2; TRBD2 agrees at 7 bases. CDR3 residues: CASSQAGTTHRELFF. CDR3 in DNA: TGTGCCAGCAGCCAGGCCGGGACTACGCACCGGGAGCTGTTTTTT. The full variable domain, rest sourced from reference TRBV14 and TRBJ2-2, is EAGVTQFPSHSVIEKGQTVTLRCDPISGHDNLYWYRRVMGKEIKFLLHFVKESKQDESGMPNNRFLAERTGGTYSTLKVQPAELEDSGVYFCASSQAGTTHRELFFGEGSRLTVL.